This T cell receptor beta chain appears in the sequencing data of a study of blood T cell repertoires in COVID-19. Profiled with immunoSEQ multiplex PCR; TCRdb holds only in-frame clones, not every one. The sample lists roughly 230,000 clones, about 80% occurring once. The TCR comes from a man aged 45-65 years who had recovered from COVID-19. Sequences were obtained from PBMCs or T cells enriched from blood (not recorded which).

The CDR3 loop reads CASSSSGVDRYEQYF. CDR3 DNA sequence: TGTGCCAGCAGCAGCTCAGGGGTAGATAGGTACGAGCAGTACTTC. V gene TRBV7-9 combines with J gene TRBJ2-7; D may be TRBD1 (6 bases). The germline V gene has CDR1 SEHNR and CDR2 FQNEAQ (reference sequence). Trimming left V 5 bases short and J 4 bases short, with 18 bases between. The CDR3 covers 15 residues.